One and the same sample provided the 27 T cell receptor beta chains below, sequenced in a study of cytomegalovirus exposure and HLA in healthy donors. Primers for the PCR totalled 60 Vbeta and 13 Jbeta. Repertoires were generated with immunoSEQ multiplex PCR, while TCRdb's copy carries only in-frame clones and drops some. The sample has about 200,000 clones, 65% to 90% seen once. Sequenced input: PBMCs. These receptors came from a woman aged 50 to 60 in good health and CMV-seronegative.

This clone was seen a handful of times. The chain carries TRBV30 and TRBJ2-5; TRBD1 might be the D (6 bases). CDR3 length equals 14 residues. Trimming cost V 4 bases and J 4 bases, with 16 bases left between them. CDR1 is GTSNPN and CDR2 is SVGIG in the germline V gene (reference sequence). The DNA for the CDR3 is TGTGCCTGGAATAGGGACAAAATAGCAGAGACCCAGTACTTC. Translation: CAWNRDKIAETQYF.

The gene calls are TRBV7-9 and TRBJ2-7; 8 bases line up with TRBD2. The CDR3 has 15 amino acids. Per the germline V gene, CDR1 is SEHNR and CDR2 is FQNEAQ (reference sequence). Trimming removed 6 bases from V and 6 bases from J; junction bases left unmatched: 13. The CDR3 sequence is CASSFSGTPRGEQYF. The CDR3 DNA reads as TGTGCCAGCAGTTTTAGCGGGACCCCTCGGGGCGAGCAGTACTTC.

This clone was observed a few times. J is TRBJ2-7 and V is TRBV6-1; D gene uncertain. Germline lookup yields CDR1 MNHNS and CDR2 SASEGT. V was cut by 2 bases and J by 4 bases, with 3 bases left in between. The CDR3 is made up of 11 amino acids. As DNA, the CDR3 is TGTGCCAGCAGTGAACAGTACGAGCAGTACTTC. Protein: CASSEQYEQYF.

This clone was observed a handful of times. The chain uses TRBV19 and TRBJ1-4; TRBD1 agrees at 10 bases. Germline V gene lookup returns CDR1 LNHDA and CDR2 SQIVND (reference sequence). V shed 7 bases, J shed 8 bases, and the junction held 10 bases outside the gene matches. The length of the CDR3 is 15 residues. CDR3 coding DNA: TGTGCCAGTAAGCGGGCCGGGACAGGGGAAGAAAAACTGTTTTTT. Its translation: CASKRAGTGEEKLFF.

The chain links TRBV27 to TRBJ2-7; TRBD2 matches 11 bases. The germline gives CDR1 MNHEY, CDR2 SMNVEV (reference sequence). The J segment lost 3 bases and the V segment lost 5 bases, leaving 6 bases of the junction unmatched. The CDR3 has 15 amino acids. Written as DNA, the CDR3 is TGTGCCAGCAGTCTCACTAGCGGGAGCATCTACGAGCAGTACTTC. Protein: CASSLTSGSIYEQYF.

CDR3 in amino acids: CASSEATGAEYNEQFF. The CDR3, as DNA: TGTGCCAGCAGTGAAGCAACAGGGGCCGAATACAATGAGCAGTTCTTC. This rearrangement joins TRBV2 to TRBJ2-1; 7 bases map to TRBD1. V trimming: 0 bases; J trimming: 4 bases; junction bases outside the gene matches: 6. The CDR3 extends over 16 amino acids. Germline V gene lookup returns CDR1 SNHLY and CDR2 FYNNEI.

The chain links TRBV5-4 to TRBJ1-4; 9 bases are a match to TRBD1. Germline V gene data show CDR1 as SGHNT and CDR2 as YYREEE (reference sequence). Trimming removed 4 bases from V and 8 bases from J; junction bases left unmatched: 9. The CDR3 covers 15 residues. The CDR3 DNA follows: TGTGCCAGCAGCAGGCCGGGACAGGGAGGCGAAAAACTGTTTTTT. Residues: CASSRPGQGGEKLFF.

The chain links TRBV4-2 to TRBJ2-5; TRBD1 matches at 8 bases. Germline CDR1 LGHNA, CDR2 YNFKEQ. The trim removed 4 bases at V and 5 bases at J, leaving 6 bases unmatched. CDR3 size: 14 residues. The CDR3 DNA reads as TGTGCCAGCAGCCGCCAGGGGGCGAAGGAGACCCAGTACTTC. The encoded protein is CASSRQGAKETQYF.

The CDR3 nucleotides read TGTGCCAGCAGTTTGGACAGGAAGTTATATGGCTACACCTTC. Protein product: CASSLDRKLYGYTF. The chain uses TRBV27 and TRBJ1-2; 7 nucleotides align to TRBD1. With 3 bases clipped from V and 5 bases from J, the junction kept 6 bases outside the gene matches. The V gene's germline CDR1 is MNHEY and CDR2 SMNVEV (reference sequence). The CDR3 length is 14 residues.

The chain couples TRBV5-1 to TRBJ2-3; TRBD1 aligns across 7 bases. With 4 bases clipped from V and 2 bases from J, the junction kept 7 bases outside the gene matches. The CDR3 runs to 15 residues. Germline assignment: CDR1 SGHRS and CDR2 YFSETQ. CDR3 sequence reads: CASSPGQWATDTQYF. CDR3 in DNA: TGCGCCAGCAGCCCGGGACAGTGGGCCACAGATACGCAGTATTTT.

The rearrangement joins TRBV2 to TRBJ2-5; 10 bases match TRBD1. The CDR3 is made up of 15 amino acids. Unmatched junction bases numbered 11, after V lost 8 bases and J lost 5 bases. Germline V gene lookup returns CDR1 SNHLY and CDR2 FYNNEI. CDR3 DNA: TGTGCCAGCGGCAAGACAGGGGGCATTCGGGAGACCCAGTACTTC. As protein: CASGKTGGIRETQYF.

This chain connects TRBV9 to TRBJ2-1, with 9 bases that match TRBD2. Per germline, CDR1 SGDLS and CDR2 YYNGEE. This CDR3 comprises 17 residues. The V gene end was trimmed by 0 bases and the J gene end by 9 bases; junction bases not matched to a gene: 13. Here the CDR3 reads CASSVVSSSGTKGEQFF. As DNA, the CDR3 is TGTGCCAGCAGCGTAGTGTCTTCTAGCGGGACGAAAGGTGAGCAGTTCTTC.

J is TRBJ1-2 and V is TRBV28; 8 bases align to TRBD1. Trimming took 1 base from V and 2 from J; bases not matched to a gene: 6. From germline, CDR1 is MDHEN and CDR2 SYDVKM. The CDR3 loop spans 16 amino acids. The CDR3 region has the DNA TGTGCCAGCAGTTTATTAGGTAGACAGGGGAACTATGGCTACACCTTC. Protein sequence: CASSLLGRQGNYGYTF.

This clone came up a few times. This chain joins TRBV4-1 and TRBJ1-1; D is unclear. CDR3 size: 15 residues. CDR1 is MGHRA and CDR2 is YSYEKL in the germline V gene. Between the trimmed V and J ends, which lost 4 bases and 0 bases, there was a span of 12 bases. CDR3 in DNA: TGCGCCAGCAGCCTGGGCGAGGACTTGAACACTGAAGCTTTCTTT. Its protein product is CASSLGEDLNTEAFF.

J is TRBJ1-1 and V is TRBV7-9; possible D gene TRBD1, 5 bases. Germline V CDR1 and CDR2: SEHNR, FQNEAQ (reference sequence). CDR3 length equals 14 residues. The V end was cut by 5 bases, the J end by 4 bases, with 14 bases between. Here the CDR3 DNA reads TGTGCCAGCAGCGGGGGGGGGAGGAGCACTGAAGCTTTCTTT. Its translation: CASSGGGRSTEAFF.

To note about this clone: An end of the junction differs from the germline gene, which may be a read error. The chain joins TRBV5-6 to TRBJ2-7, with TRBD1 matching over 12 bases. This CDR3 has 16 amino acids. Germline V gene data show CDR1 as SGHDT and CDR2 as YYEEEE. The DNA for the CDR3 is TGTGCCAGCAGTCAAAACCCCGGGACAGGGGGCTACGGGCAGTACTTC. Residues: CASSQNPGTGGYGQYF.

The rearrangement uses TRBV19 and TRBJ2-1, with TRBD1 as a possible D gene (5 bases). The V end lost 3 bases, the J end lost 12 bases, and 21 bases lay between the germline ends. The CDR3 spans 15 residues. Germline V gene sequence: CDR1 LNHDA, CDR2 SQIVND (reference sequence). CDR3 amino acids: CASSIGAFDGSWQFF. DNA for the CDR3: TGTGCCAGTAGTATTGGGGCCTTTGACGGTAGTTGGCAGTTCTTC.

The chain joins TRBV7-2 to TRBJ1-1, with D hard to call. The CDR3 is 15 residues long. CDR1 is SGHTA and CDR2 is FQGNSA in the germline V gene. V dropped 1 base and J dropped 3 bases, with 12 bases sitting between them. CDR3 in amino acids: CASSLDSPRDTEAFF. CDR3 coding DNA: TGTGCCAGCAGCTTAGATTCCCCACGGGACACTGAAGCTTTCTTT.

The V and J genes are TRBV28 and TRBJ2-3; TRBD1 agrees at 7 bases. The CDR3 totals 16 residues. CDR1 and CDR2 (germline): MDHEN, SYDVKM. With V trimmed by 5 bases and J by 3 bases, 11 bases remained unmatched. The CDR3 here is CASSPIGTVGTDTQYF. The CDR3 DNA reads as TGTGCCAGCAGTCCAATAGGGACAGTGGGGACAGATACGCAGTATTTT.

This clone was seen a single time. The chain employs TRBV7-4 and TRBJ2-7; weak D call: TRBD2 (7 bases). CDR3 length: 16 amino acids. V was cut by 6 bases and J by 3 bases, with 21 bases left in between. CDR1 is SGHVT and CDR2 is SQSDAQ in the germline V gene. The CDR3 protein is CASRCLGGPMDYEQYF. The CDR3, as DNA: TGTGCCAGCAGATGCCTCGGGGGGCCCATGGACTACGAGCAGTACTTC.

This clone occurred a few times. J is TRBJ2-7 and V is TRBV5-1; no definite D call. Germline V lookup: CDR1 SGHRS, CDR2 YFSETQ. The CDR3 contains 11 residues. V was shortened by 0 bases and J by 6 bases, with 4 bases between the two germline ends. In nucleotides, the CDR3 is TGCGCCAGCAGCTTGGGGCCCGAGCAGTACTTC. Protein product: CASSLGPEQYF.

The rearrangement joins TRBV18 to TRBJ2-7; 7 bases match TRBD1. V shed 3 bases and J 2 bases; nucleotides not matched to a gene: 4. The CDR3 loop spans 14 amino acids. Germline CDR1 reads KGHSH; CDR2 reads LQKENI. In DNA form, the CDR3 reads TGTGCCAGCTCACCGGGACAGCGGACCTACGAGCAGTACTTC. It translates to CASSPGQRTYEQYF.

This clone was counted a single time. The chain couples TRBV6-5 to TRBJ1-6, with a weak D call TRBD1 (6 bases). Germline CDR1 is MNHEY and CDR2 is SVGAGI. The CDR3 runs 13 residues. Trimming shortened V by 7 bases and J by 9 bases, and 13 bases separated the two germline ends. The DNA of the CDR3 is TGTGCCAGCAAAGGGTCAGGGGCTTCACCCCTCCACTTT. This translates into CASKGSGASPLHF.

The chain uses TRBV7-9 and TRBJ1-3; no clear D. V dropped 4 bases and J dropped 4 bases, with 17 bases sitting between them. This CDR3 spans 16 amino acids. Germline assignment: CDR1 SEHNR and CDR2 FQNEAQ (reference sequence). The CDR3 loop reads CASSSAARTGGNTIYF. The CDR3 DNA reads TGTGCCAGCAGCTCAGCAGCTCGGACTGGAGGAAACACCATATATTTT.

This clone was found once. The chain recombines TRBV18 with TRBJ2-1; weak D call: TRBD1 (6 bases). V gave up 3 bases and J gave up 5 bases, with 11 bases separating them. Germline loops: CDR1 KGHSH, CDR2 LQKENI. The CDR3 has 14 amino acids. CDR3 DNA sequence: TGTGCCAGCTCACCGGGACAAGGGCACAATGAGCAGTTCTTC. It specifies CASSPGQGHNEQFF.

This chain joins TRBV28 and TRBJ2-3; 9 bases line up with TRBD1. Trimming at V came to 6 bases and at J to 3 bases, leaving 4 bases not matched to a gene. The length of the CDR3 is 14 residues. The germline gives CDR1 MDHEN, CDR2 SYDVKM. The CDR3 DNA follows: TGTGCCAGCAGCCGACAGGGGGGAACAGATACGCAGTATTTT. Protein product: CASSRQGGTDTQYF.

V usage is TRBV28 and J usage is TRBJ1-1; 7 nucleotides align to TRBD1. The germline V gene has CDR1 MDHEN and CDR2 SYDVKM. Trimming cost V 5 bases and J 2 bases; bases outside gene matches: 5. CDR3 length: 14 amino acids. The DNA of the CDR3 is TGTGCCAGCAGTCCCCACAGGGGAAACACTGAAGCTTTCTTT. This gives the protein CASSPHRGNTEAFF. Full variable domain (outside the CDR3, taken from reference TRBV28 and TRBJ1-1): DVKVTQSSRYLVKRTGEKVFLECVQDMDHENMFWYRQDPGLGLRLIYFSYDVKMKEKGDIPEGYSVSREKKERFSLILESASTNQTSMYLCASSPHRGNTEAFFGQGTRLTVV.